This T cell receptor beta chain was sequenced for a study of lung T cells in sarcoidosis with Löfgren's syndrome. Study background: Bronchoalveolar lavage fluid in sarcoidosis accumulates CD4+ T cells. Analyses focused on Löfgren's syndrome patients.

MiXCR, applied by TCRdb to the reads, yields one record per CDR3 protein. The sample carries some 65,000 distinct CDR3 sequences, around 20% recorded once. The table lists this clonotype with many counts. Source material: CD4+ T cells from PBMCs. This TCR came from a human donor with sarcoidosis (Löfgren's syndrome or another form), or a control subject (not recorded which).

CDR3 amino acids: CASRTTTGNTEAFF. The CDR3 DNA sequence: TGTGCCAGCAGAACCACGACAGGGAACACTGAAGCTTTCTTT. V is TRBV28 and J is TRBJ1-1, with a tentative D call TRBD1 (6 bases). V lost 6 bases, J lost 1 base, and 12 bases lay in between. Germline assignment: CDR1 MDHEN and CDR2 SYDVKM. CDR3 length: 14 residues.